This T cell receptor beta chain was obtained from a study of T cell repertoires in cytomegalovirus infection. This CDR3 region has 15 residues. V gave up 5 bases and J gave up 5 bases; unmatched junction bases: 10. In germline, CDR1 is MNHNS, CDR2 SASEGT. Turning to this clonotype: Its specificity is unknown.

TCRdb passed the reads through MiXCR, listing each CDR3 protein once. The top ten clones hold around two fifths of a sample with 110,000 or so distinct CDR3 sequences, around 30% of them seen once. The chain uses TRBV6-1 and TRBJ2-5, with 8 bases identical to TRBD1. Material: CD8+ T cells from cultured PBMCs, obtained from culture after CMV antigen stimulation. The receptor's source is a human donor in good health (CMV status not recorded). Some clones in this sample may be carry-over from other donors' samples. CDR3 DNA sequence: TGTGCCAGCAGTAACCAAGGACAGGGTGAGGAGACCCAGTACTTC. It translates to CASSNQGQGEETQYF.